This T cell receptor (beta chain) came from a study of control samples from healthy donors and cancer patients. CDR3 size: 11 residues. Per germline, CDR1 DFQATT and CDR2 SNEGSKA (reference sequence). This table comes from immunoSEQ multiplex PCR, and its TCRdb copy is limited to in-frame clones, with some not included. The sample carries 90,000 to 140,000 clones, about four fifths recorded once. The source is a woman in her fifties or sixties in good health. The chain recombines TRBV20-1 with TRBJ2-1; the D call may be TRBD1 or TRBD2 (5 bases each). The material sequenced was blood. The CDR3 DNA reads as TGCATGGGACCGAAAAACAATGAGCAGTTCTTC. Translation: CMGPKNNEQFF.